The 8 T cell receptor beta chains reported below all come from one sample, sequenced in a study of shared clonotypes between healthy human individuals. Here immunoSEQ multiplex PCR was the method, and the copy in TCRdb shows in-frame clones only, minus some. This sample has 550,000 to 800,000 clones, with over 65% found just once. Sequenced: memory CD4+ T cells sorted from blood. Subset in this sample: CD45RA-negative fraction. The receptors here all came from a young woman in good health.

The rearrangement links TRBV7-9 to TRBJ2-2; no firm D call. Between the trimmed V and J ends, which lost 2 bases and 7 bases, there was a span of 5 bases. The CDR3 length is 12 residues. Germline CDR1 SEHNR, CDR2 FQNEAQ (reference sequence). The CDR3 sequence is CASSLWGGELFF. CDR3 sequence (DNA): TGTGCCAGCAGCTTATGGGGCGGGGAGCTGTTTTTT. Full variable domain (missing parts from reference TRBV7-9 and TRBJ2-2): DTGVSQNPRHKITKRGQNVTFRCDPISEHNRLYWYRQTLGQGPEFLTYFQNEAQLEKSRLLSDRFSAERPKGSFSTLEIQRTEQGDSAMYLCASSLWGGELFFGEGSRLTVL.

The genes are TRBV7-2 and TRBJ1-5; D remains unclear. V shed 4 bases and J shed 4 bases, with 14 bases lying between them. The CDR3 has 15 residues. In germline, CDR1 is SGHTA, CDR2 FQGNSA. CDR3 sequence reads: CASSWIDGTNQPQHF. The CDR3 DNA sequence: TGTGCCAGCAGCTGGATAGACGGAACAAATCAGCCCCAGCATTTT.

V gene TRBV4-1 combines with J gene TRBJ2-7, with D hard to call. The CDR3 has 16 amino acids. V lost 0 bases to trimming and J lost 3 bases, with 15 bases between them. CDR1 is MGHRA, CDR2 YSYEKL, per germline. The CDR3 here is CASSQERVSLGYEQYF. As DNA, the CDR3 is TGCGCCAGCAGCCAAGAAAGGGTCTCGCTAGGCTACGAGCAGTACTTC.

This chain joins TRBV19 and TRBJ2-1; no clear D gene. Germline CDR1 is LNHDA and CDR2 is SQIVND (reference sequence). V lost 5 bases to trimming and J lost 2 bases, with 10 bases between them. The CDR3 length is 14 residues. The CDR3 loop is CASSPARPYNEQFF. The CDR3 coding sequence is TGTGCCAGTAGTCCGGCAAGACCCTACAATGAGCAGTTCTTC.

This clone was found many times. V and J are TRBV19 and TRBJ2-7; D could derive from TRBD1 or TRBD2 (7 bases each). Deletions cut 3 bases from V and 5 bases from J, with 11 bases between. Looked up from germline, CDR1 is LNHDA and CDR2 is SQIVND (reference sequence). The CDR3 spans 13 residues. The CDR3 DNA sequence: TGTGCCAGTAGTATCCAGGGGGGGGACGAGCAGTACTTC. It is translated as CASSIQGGDEQYF.

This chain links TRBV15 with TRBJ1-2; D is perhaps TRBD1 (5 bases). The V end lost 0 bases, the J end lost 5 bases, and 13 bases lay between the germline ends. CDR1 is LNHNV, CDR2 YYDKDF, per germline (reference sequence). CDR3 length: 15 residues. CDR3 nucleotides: TGTGCCACCAGCAGAGAGACGAAGGGGTTGTATGGCTACACCTTC. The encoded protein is CATSRETKGLYGYTF.

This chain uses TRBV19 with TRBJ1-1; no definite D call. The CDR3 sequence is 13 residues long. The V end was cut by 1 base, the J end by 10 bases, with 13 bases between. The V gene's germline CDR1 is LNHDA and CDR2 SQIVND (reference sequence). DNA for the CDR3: TGTGCCAGTAGTATAGTCGGGGAGTATCCAGCTTTCTTT. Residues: CASSIVGEYPAFF.

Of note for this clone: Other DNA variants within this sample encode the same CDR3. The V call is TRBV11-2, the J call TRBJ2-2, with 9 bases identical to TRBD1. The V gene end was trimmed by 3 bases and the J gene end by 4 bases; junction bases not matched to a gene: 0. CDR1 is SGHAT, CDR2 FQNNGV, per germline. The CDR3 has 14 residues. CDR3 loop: CASSLTGGTGELFF. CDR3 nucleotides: TGTGCCAGCAGCTTGACAGGGGGCACCGGGGAGCTGTTTTTT.